A single sample gave rise to the 21 T cell receptor beta chains below, sequenced in a study of Graves' ophthalmopathy and Graves' hyperthyroidism. Investigators amplified TCR beta CDR3 regions from RNA transcripts. RT-PCR in the first round used HTBI primers; a second-round multiplex PCR followed. TCRdb re-analysed the multiplex PCR reads in MiXCR, keeping a single row per CDR3 protein. Counted here are 300,000 to 400,000 distinct CDR3 sequences, about a sixth occurring once; the ten biggest clones make up around an eighth. The specimen sequenced was peripheral blood. Source of these receptors: an adult man with Graves' ophthalmopathy.

This clonotype was observed at least ten times. V and J are TRBV6-2 or TRBV6-3 and TRBJ2-7, with TRBD2 matching 10 bases. Germline V lookup: CDR1 MNHEY, CDR2 SVGEGT. Germline trimming cut 4 bases from V and 5 bases from J; bases unmatched to any gene: 5. The CDR3 totals 14 residues. CDR3 DNA: TGTGCCAGCAGTTGGTATAGCGGGGGGAACGAGCAGTACTTC. Protein product: CASSWYSGGNEQYF.

On this clonotype itself: A much larger clone differs by one base, so this may be a read error. The chain joins TRBV12-3 or TRBV12-4 to TRBJ2-5; the D gene is possibly TRBD2 (6 bases). CDR3 length: 12 amino acids. With 8 bases removed from V and 2 bases from J, the gap between germline ends came to 9 bases. The CDR3, as DNA: TGTGCCAGCGGCGGACTACAAGAGACCCAGTACTTC. Protein product: CASGGLQETQYF.

The V and J genes are TRBV5-1 and TRBJ1-1; possibly TRBD1 for D (5 bases). Looked up from germline, CDR1 is SGHRS and CDR2 is YFSETQ. V lost 6 bases and J lost 4, with 19 bases in between. The CDR3 contains 15 residues. CDR3 DNA sequence: TGCGCCAGCATTTCGGGGAATTCTGGGGCCACTGAAGCTTTCTTT. Its translation: CASISGNSGATEAFF. The whole variable domain, filled in from reference TRBV5-1 and TRBJ1-1, reads KAGVTQTPRYLIKTRGQQVTLSCSPISGHRSVSWYQQTPGQGLQFLFEYFSETQRNKGNFPGRFSGRQFSNSRSEMNVSTLELGDSALYLCASISGNSGATEAFFGQGTRLTVV.

This clonotype has a count of ten or more. The chain uses TRBV7-8 and TRBJ2-7; tentative D call: TRBD2 (5 bases). Germline V gives CDR1 SGHVS, CDR2 FQNEAQ. This CDR3 region has 12 residues. Between the trimmed V and J ends, which lost 7 bases and 3 bases, there was a span of 10 bases. CDR3 region: CASIGEVYEQYF. CDR3 in DNA: TGTGCCAGCATCGGGGAAGTCTACGAGCAGTACTTC.

This clonotype was observed many times. J is TRBJ2-7 and V is TRBV5-1; 7 bases map to TRBD1. The CDR3 covers 13 residues. Per the germline V gene, CDR1 is SGHRS and CDR2 is YFSETQ. The V and J ends lost 3 bases and 2 bases, in that order; junction bases with no gene match: 2. The CDR3 spells CASSWDSPYEQYF. The CDR3 nucleotides read TGCGCCAGCAGCTGGGACAGCCCCTACGAGCAGTACTTC.

Many counts were recorded for this clonotype. The V gene is TRBV7-2, the J gene TRBJ1-1, with 7 bases identical to TRBD1. Germline-derived CDR1 and CDR2 are SGHTA and FQGNSA. The CDR3 totals 16 residues. V shed 5 bases and J 0 bases; nucleotides not matched to a gene: 9. The CDR3 loop is CASSRRWGQLNTEAFF. The CDR3 DNA reads TGTGCCAGCAGCCGCCGATGGGGACAGTTGAACACTGAAGCTTTCTTT.

This clonotype was detected many times. DNA for the CDR3: TGTGCCAGTAGTGTAACGGGGGATAGCAATCAGCCCCAGCATTTT. It yields the protein CASSVTGDSNQPQHF. V usage is TRBV19 and J usage is TRBJ1-5; the D gene is possibly TRBD1 (5 bases). Per the germline V gene, CDR1 is LNHDA and CDR2 is SQIVND (reference sequence). This CDR3 comprises 15 residues. The ends were cut back, 5 bases at V and 0 bases at J, with 11 bases in the middle.

This clonotype was counted ten times or more. This sequence joins TRBV6-5 and TRBJ2-7; D unclear. V lost 2 bases, J lost 2 bases, and 4 bases lay in between. The length of the CDR3 is 12 residues. Germline CDR1 MNHEY, CDR2 SVGAGI. The CDR3 nucleotides read TGTGCCAGCAGTTACGAAGCCTACGAGCAGTACTTC. It codes for CASSYEAYEQYF.

This clonotype was recorded many times. The V and J genes are TRBV7-2 and TRBJ2-5; D may be TRBD2 (5 bases). With 1 base removed from V and 5 bases from J, the gap between germline ends came to 8 bases. Germline values: CDR1 SGHTA, CDR2 FQGNSA. This CDR3 comprises 13 residues. The CDR3 is CASSLERLETQYF. The CDR3 DNA reads TGTGCCAGCAGCTTAGAGCGGTTGGAGACCCAGTACTTC.

The sample holds many counts of this clonotype. The chain has TRBV13 and TRBJ1-2; D not certain. V was clipped by 0 bases and J by 4 bases, with 9 bases between them. This CDR3 comprises 14 residues. Germline CDR1 PRHDT, CDR2 FYEKMQ (reference sequence). The CDR3 is CASSLGQRVYGYTF. The DNA for the CDR3 is TGTGCCAGCAGCTTAGGCCAGAGGGTCTATGGCTACACCTTC.

Remarks on this clonotype: One junction end disagrees with the germline gene, perhaps due to a read error. The chain links TRBV6-1 to TRBJ2-7, with a weak D call TRBD2 (5 bases). CDR1 is MNHNS and CDR2 is SASEGT in the germline V gene. This CDR3 comprises 14 residues. The DNA for the CDR3 is TGTGCCAGCAGTGAAACGAGCACCGCTAGCCAGCAGTGCTTC. Encoded protein: CASSETSTASQQCF.

This clonotype was counted at least ten times. J is TRBJ2-7 and V is TRBV6-5; D is undetermined. In germline, CDR1 is MNHEY, CDR2 SVGAGI. The CDR3 sequence is 14 residues long. Trimming took 4 bases from V and 0 from J, leaving 10 bases between them. The CDR3 is CASSWTQSSYEQYF. The CDR3 coding sequence is TGTGCCAGCAGTTGGACGCAGAGCTCCTACGAGCAGTACTTC.

This clonotype came up many times. The gene calls are TRBV4-1 and TRBJ1-1; 9 bases are shared with TRBD1. The CDR3 sequence is 16 residues long. CDR1 is MGHRA, CDR2 YSYEKL, per germline. The trim removed 2 bases at V and 0 bases at J, leaving 4 bases unmatched. The CDR3 DNA sequence: TGCGCCAGCAGCCAAACAGGGGGCGGATTGAACACTGAAGCTTTCTTT. Translating gives CASSQTGGGLNTEAFF.

This clonotype was seen only a few times. This sequence joins TRBV9 and TRBJ2-2; D uncertain. Germline loops: CDR1 SGDLS, CDR2 YYNGEE. Trimming shortened V by 0 bases and J by 4 bases, and 7 bases separated the two germline ends. The CDR3 extends over 14 amino acids. The CDR3 spells CASSVELTTGELFF. CDR3 nucleotide sequence: TGTGCCAGCAGCGTAGAACTCACCACCGGGGAGCTGTTTTTT.

This clonotype was counted at least ten times. This chain joins TRBV6-1 and TRBJ2-5; 8 bases match TRBD1. Looked up from germline, CDR1 is MNHNS and CDR2 is SASEGT. The CDR3 has 15 amino acids. The J segment lost 2 bases and the V segment lost 6 bases, leaving 8 bases of the junction unmatched. CDR3 sequence (DNA): TGTGCCAGCAGAAAGACAGGGGCGGGGCAAGAGACCCAGTACTTC. Translated, it gives CASRKTGAGQETQYF.

This clonotype was seen a handful of times. The chain links TRBV19 to TRBJ1-5; D gene unclear. This CDR3 spans 16 amino acids. In germline, CDR1 is LNHDA, CDR2 SQIVND (reference sequence). V dropped 3 bases and J dropped 2 bases, with 14 bases sitting between them. The CDR3 spells CASSISMNIGNQPQHF. As DNA, the CDR3 is TGTGCCAGTAGTATTTCGATGAATATCGGCAATCAGCCCCAGCATTTT.

This clonotype was detected ten times or more. The chain links TRBV6-5 to TRBJ1-5; TRBD1 matches at 7 bases. The V segment lost 2 bases and the J segment 6 bases; nucleotides outside the gene matches: 4. The V gene's germline CDR1 is MNHEY and CDR2 SVGAGI. There are 14 residues in the CDR3. CDR3 residues: CASSYAGGIQPQHF. CDR3 DNA: TGTGCCAGCAGTTACGCAGGGGGTATTCAGCCCCAGCATTTT.

This clonotype occurred many times. The CDR3 DNA follows: TGTGCCAGCTCGAAGGTGATTGAAGCTTTCTTT. Amino acid sequence: CASSKVIEAFF. V and J are TRBV12-3 or TRBV12-4 and TRBJ1-1, with D hard to call. The CDR3 is made up of 11 amino acids. V was clipped by 8 bases and J by 7 bases, with 11 bases between them.

This clonotype was found many times. Germline and junction disagree at one end, which may indicate a read error. The chain links TRBV20-1 to TRBJ2-4, with a weak D call TRBD1 (5 bases). The V gene's germline CDR1 is DFQATT and CDR2 SNEGSKA (reference sequence). This CDR3 has 14 amino acids. CDR3 sequence reads: CGARRALKGNIQYF. For the CDR3, the DNA is TGCGGTGCTCGACGGGCCCTGAAGGGGAACATTCAGTACTTC.

This clonotype came up many times. The chain combines TRBV18 with TRBJ1-2, with 8 bases lining up with TRBD1. After removal of 3 bases from V and 4 bases from J, the junction contained 7 bases not matched to a gene. The CDR3 totals 15 residues. Germline values: CDR1 KGHSH, CDR2 LQKENI. CDR3 DNA: TGTGCCAGCTCACCTGAGGACAGGGCCTTCTATGGCTACACCTTC. It translates to CASSPEDRAFYGYTF.

This clonotype was found many times. The chain uses TRBV12-3 or TRBV12-4 and TRBJ1-3, with D unresolved. The V gene lost 2 bases and the J gene lost 1 base, with 9 bases spanning the gap. The CDR3 totals 15 residues. This CDR3 is CASSLHSVSGNTIYF. The DNA of the CDR3 is TGTGCCAGCAGTTTACATTCCGTTTCTGGAAACACCATATATTTT.